This TCR beta chain is drawn from a study of cytomegalovirus exposure and HLA in healthy donors. About this clone itself: The antigen is not known.

Overall study results and limits: Some TCR beta chains (more than 150 of them) were listed as cytomegalovirus-associated.

Data came from immunoSEQ multiplex PCR; TCRdb stores just in-frame clones and leaves some out. The table records 150,000 to 180,000 clones, 70% to 90% of them present only once. Sequences were obtained from PBMCs. The receptor comes from a man aged 18-30 years in good health and CMV-seropositive.

The CDR3 DNA follows: TGTGCCAGCAGCTTGAGAGGGACAGATACGCAGTATTTT. It is translated as CASSLRGTDTQYF. This sequence joins TRBV5-6 and TRBJ2-3; possible D gene TRBD2, 5 bases. Germline CDR1 SGHDT, CDR2 YYEEEE. CDR3 length equals 13 residues. V lost 1 base, J lost 3 bases, and 6 bases lay in between.